This T cell receptor (beta chain) was obtained from a study of blood T cell repertoires in COVID-19. In the original analysis: For nucleated cells, counts were estimated from reference gene primer amplification. Profiled with immunoSEQ multiplex PCR; TCRdb holds only in-frame clones, not every one. The DNA was the basis for D and trimming; V, J and clone size are from that table. The table shows roughly 19,000 clones, with 88% occurring only once. This clone was observed a single time. This clonotype was sampled from a human donor in a cohort sampled during active COVID-19. The sequencing sample was made of peripheral blood.

CDR3 sequence reads: CASRQTGGFGEQFF. Here the CDR3 DNA reads TGTGCCAGCAGGCAGACAGGGGGTTTCGGTGAGCAGTTCTTC. V usage is TRBV25-1 and J usage is TRBJ2-1; 9 bases fit TRBD1. CDR1 MGHDK and CDR2 SYGVNS come from the germline V gene. With 6 bases clipped from V and 9 bases from J, the junction kept 9 bases outside the gene matches. This CDR3 contains 14 residues. The full variable domain, in which reference TRBV25-1 and TRBJ2-1 provide the parts outside the CDR3, is EADIYQTPRYLVIGTGKKITLECSQTMGHDKMYWYQQDPGMELHLIHYSYGVNSTEKGDLSSESTVSRIRTEHFPLTLESARPSHTSQYLCASRQTGGFGEQFFGPGTRLTVL.